These T cell receptor beta chains were read from a single sample in a study of cytomegalovirus exposure and HLA in healthy donors. Data came from immunoSEQ multiplex PCR; TCRdb stores just in-frame clones and leaves some out. The sample gives about 250,000 clones, roughly 70% of which show up once; roughly 2.4% is in the top ten. The sample taken for sequencing was PBMCs. The receptors derive from a female donor in good health and CMV-seronegative. The CDR3 runs from the conserved cysteine through the conserved F or W. A D gene is named only where the DNA matches it firmly. Some rows mark clone size as missing; the rest say once, few, many or name a class of expanded clone.

j_call: TRBJ2-3
v_call: TRBV7-6
cdr3_length: 16
d_call: NA
clone_size: NA
cdr3_aa: CASSLIPLTSTDTQYF
cdr3_nt: TGTGCCAGCAGCTTAATCCCCCTCACTAGCACAGATACGCAGTATTTT

j_call: TRBJ2-7
v_call: TRBV5-6
cdr3_length: 14
d_call: NA
clone_size: NA
cdr3_aa: CASSSLKGPREQYF
cdr3_nt: TGTGCCAGCAGCTCGCTTAAGGGGCCTCGAGAGCAGTACTTC

j_call: TRBJ2-5
v_call: TRBV10-1
cdr3_length: 14
d_call: NA
clone_size: NA
cdr3_aa: CASSEQGQQETQYF
cdr3_nt: TGCGCCAGCAGTGAGCAGGGACAACAAGAGACCCAGTACTTC

j_call: TRBJ2-1
v_call: TRBV7-6
cdr3_length: 20
d_call: TRBD2
clone_size: NA
cdr3_aa: CASSLTSWASGSHSYNEQFF
cdr3_nt: TGTGCCAGCAGCTTAACCTCCTGGGCTAGCGGGAGCCATTCCTACAATGAGCAGTTCTTC

j_call: TRBJ2-2
v_call: TRBV30
cdr3_length: 13
d_call: NA
clone_size: NA
cdr3_aa: CAWSVGGSGELFF
cdr3_nt: TGTGCCTGGAGTGTAGGGGGATCCGGGGAGCTGTTTTTT

j_call: TRBJ2-7
v_call: TRBV19
cdr3_length: 15
d_call: TRBD2
clone_size: NA
cdr3_aa: CASSIRGTSLYEQYF
cdr3_nt: TGTGCCAGTAGTATTCGGGGGACTAGCTTGTACGAGCAGTACTTC

j_call: TRBJ2-7
v_call: TRBV6-5
cdr3_length: 15
d_call: NA
clone_size: NA
cdr3_aa: CASSPYLRDTYEQYF
cdr3_nt: TGTGCCAGCAGTCCCTACCTCCGGGACACCTACGAGCAGTACTTC

j_call: TRBJ1-2
v_call: TRBV29-1
cdr3_length: 13
d_call: NA
clone_size: NA
cdr3_aa: CSVQEGRKDGYTF
cdr3_nt: TGCAGCGTTCAAGAGGGGAGGAAGGATGGCTACACCTTC

j_call: TRBJ2-7
v_call: TRBV2
cdr3_length: 12
d_call: TRBD1
clone_size: few
cdr3_aa: CASRGDRGEQYF
cdr3_nt: TGTGCCAGCAGGGGGGACAGGGGAGAGCAGTACTTC

j_call: TRBJ1-2
v_call: TRBV19
cdr3_length: 15
d_call: NA
clone_size: once
cdr3_aa: CASSIAGGGNYGYTF
cdr3_nt: TGTGCCAGTAGTATAGCGGGAGGTGGAAACTATGGCTACACCTTC

j_call: TRBJ1-1
v_call: TRBV11-2
cdr3_length: 12
d_call: NA
clone_size: few
cdr3_aa: CASSLRRGQAFF
cdr3_nt: TGTGCCAGCAGCTTAAGGAGGGGCCAAGCTTTCTTT

j_call: TRBJ2-1
v_call: TRBV7-9
cdr3_length: 11
d_call: NA
clone_size: NA
cdr3_aa: CSSSPQNEQFF
cdr3_nt: TGTTCCAGCAGCCCCCAAAATGAGCAGTTCTTC

j_call: TRBJ1-2
v_call: TRBV6-1
cdr3_length: 12
d_call: NA
clone_size: few
cdr3_aa: CAIPGVYYGYTF
cdr3_nt: TGTGCCATCCCGGGGGTTTACTATGGCTACACCTTC

j_call: TRBJ1-1
v_call: TRBV29-1
cdr3_length: 15
d_call: NA
clone_size: few
cdr3_aa: CSVEGHGGWITEAFF
cdr3_nt: TGCAGCGTTGAAGGCCACGGGGGATGGATCACTGAAGCTTTCTTT

j_call: TRBJ2-7
v_call: TRBV6-5
cdr3_length: 14
d_call: NA
clone_size: once
cdr3_aa: CASSYGQGTYEQYF
cdr3_nt: TGTGCCAGCAGTTACGGTCAGGGGACCTACGAGCAGTACTTC

j_call: TRBJ1-4
v_call: TRBV28
cdr3_length: 15
d_call: NA
clone_size: NA
cdr3_aa: CASSGSGEINEKLFF
cdr3_nt: TGTGCCAGCAGTGGCAGCGGGGAAATAAATGAAAAACTGTTTTTT

j_call: TRBJ2-2
v_call: TRBV7-9
cdr3_length: 16
d_call: NA
clone_size: NA
cdr3_aa: CASSLVVGSSTGELFF
cdr3_nt: TGTGCCAGCAGCTTAGTTGTTGGGAGTAGTACCGGGGAGCTGTTTTTT

j_call: TRBJ1-3
v_call: TRBV6-6
cdr3_length: 13
d_call: NA
clone_size: NA
cdr3_aa: CASSPGQGNTIYF
cdr3_nt: TGTGCCAGCAGTCCGGGACAAGGAAACACCATATATTTT

j_call: TRBJ1-2
v_call: TRBV7-9
cdr3_length: 17
d_call: TRBD1
clone_size: NA
cdr3_aa: CASSFRTGLDRRDGYTF
cdr3_nt: TGTGCCAGCAGCTTTCGGACAGGGCTCGATAGAAGGGATGGCTACACCTTC

j_call: TRBJ1-5
v_call: TRBV2
cdr3_length: 14
d_call: NA
clone_size: NA
cdr3_aa: CASSEPRGVQPQHF
cdr3_nt: TGTGCCAGCAGTGAACCGCGCGGGGTTCAGCCCCAGCATTTT

j_call: TRBJ2-1
v_call: TRBV27
cdr3_length: 16
d_call: TRBD2
clone_size: NA
cdr3_aa: CASSRPGLAGYNEQFF
cdr3_nt: TGTGCCAGCAGTCGACCGGGACTAGCGGGTTACAATGAGCAGTTCTTC

j_call: TRBJ2-4
v_call: TRBV7-6
cdr3_length: 14
d_call: NA
clone_size: NA
cdr3_aa: CASSLGGGDDIQYF
cdr3_nt: TGTGCCAGCAGCTTAGGTGGCGGGGATGACATTCAGTACTTC

j_call: TRBJ2-5
v_call: TRBV6-5
cdr3_length: 13
d_call: NA
clone_size: NA
cdr3_aa: CASTSQVGETQYF
cdr3_nt: TGTGCCAGCACCTCCCAGGTGGGAGAGACCCAGTACTTC

j_call: TRBJ2-1
v_call: TRBV7-2
cdr3_length: 15
d_call: NA
clone_size: once
cdr3_aa: CASSLNSGTYNEQFF
cdr3_nt: TGTGCCAGCAGCTTAAACAGCGGTACCTACAATGAGCAGTTCTTC

j_call: TRBJ2-1
v_call: TRBV28
cdr3_length: 13
d_call: NA
clone_size: NA
cdr3_aa: CASSASSYNEQFF
cdr3_nt: TGTGCCAGCAGTGCCAGCTCCTACAATGAGCAGTTCTTC

j_call: TRBJ1-2
v_call: TRBV5-6
cdr3_length: 15
d_call: TRBD1
clone_size: NA
cdr3_aa: CASSLGGQGIYGYTF
cdr3_nt: TGTGCCAGCAGCTTGGGGGGACAGGGGATCTATGGCTACACCTTC

j_call: TRBJ2-5
v_call: TRBV5-1
cdr3_length: 14
d_call: TRBD2
clone_size: NA
cdr3_aa: CASSFLSGQETQYF
cdr3_nt: TGCGCCAGCAGCTTCCTTAGCGGGCAAGAGACCCAGTACTTC

j_call: TRBJ2-7
v_call: TRBV5-1
cdr3_length: 15
d_call: TRBD2
clone_size: NA
cdr3_aa: CASSYTSGDSYEQYF
cdr3_nt: TGCGCCAGCAGCTACACTAGCGGAGACTCCTACGAGCAGTACTTC

j_call: TRBJ2-3
v_call: TRBV5-1
cdr3_length: 15
d_call: TRBD1
clone_size: few
cdr3_aa: CASSILQGGTDTQYF
cdr3_nt: TGCGCCAGCAGCATACTACAGGGGGGCACAGATACGCAGTATTTT

j_call: TRBJ1-5
v_call: TRBV6-6
cdr3_length: 16
d_call: NA
clone_size: NA
cdr3_aa: CASSPSRGRSNQPQHF
cdr3_nt: TGTGCCAGCAGTCCCTCCAGGGGTCGGAGCAATCAGCCCCAGCATTTT

j_call: TRBJ1-2
v_call: TRBV5-1
cdr3_length: 12
d_call: NA
clone_size: NA
cdr3_aa: CASSRGETGYTF
cdr3_nt: TGCGCCAGCAGCCGCGGGGAGACTGGCTACACCTTC

j_call: TRBJ2-7
v_call: TRBV28
cdr3_length: 14
d_call: TRBD2
clone_size: NA
cdr3_aa: CASTFLAGVDEQYF
cdr3_nt: TGTGCCAGCACCTTCCTAGCGGGAGTTGACGAGCAGTACTTC

j_call: TRBJ1-5
v_call: TRBV28
cdr3_length: 16
d_call: NA
clone_size: NA
cdr3_aa: CASSFTLSAGNQPQHF
cdr3_nt: TGTGCCAGCAGTTTCACCCTCTCCGCGGGCAATCAGCCCCAGCATTTT

j_call: TRBJ2-7
v_call: TRBV18
cdr3_length: 14
d_call: TRBD1
clone_size: NA
cdr3_aa: CASSRPTGEYEQYF
cdr3_nt: TGTGCCAGCTCACGACCGACAGGGGAATACGAGCAGTACTTC

j_call: TRBJ2-7
v_call: TRBV11-3
cdr3_length: 14
d_call: NA
clone_size: NA
cdr3_aa: CASSLYRQDYEQYF
cdr3_nt: TGTGCCAGCAGCTTATATCGACAGGATTACGAGCAGTACTTC

j_call: TRBJ2-1
v_call: TRBV9
cdr3_length: 17
d_call: NA
clone_size: NA
cdr3_aa: CASSALSGRGSYNEQFF
cdr3_nt: TGTGCCAGCAGCGCCCTGTCCGGGAGAGGGTCCTACAATGAGCAGTTCTTC

j_call: TRBJ2-5
v_call: TRBV5-1
cdr3_length: 15
d_call: NA
clone_size: NA
cdr3_aa: CASSRGISVQETQYF
cdr3_nt: TGCGCCAGCAGTAGGGGTATCTCTGTTCAAGAGACCCAGTACTTC